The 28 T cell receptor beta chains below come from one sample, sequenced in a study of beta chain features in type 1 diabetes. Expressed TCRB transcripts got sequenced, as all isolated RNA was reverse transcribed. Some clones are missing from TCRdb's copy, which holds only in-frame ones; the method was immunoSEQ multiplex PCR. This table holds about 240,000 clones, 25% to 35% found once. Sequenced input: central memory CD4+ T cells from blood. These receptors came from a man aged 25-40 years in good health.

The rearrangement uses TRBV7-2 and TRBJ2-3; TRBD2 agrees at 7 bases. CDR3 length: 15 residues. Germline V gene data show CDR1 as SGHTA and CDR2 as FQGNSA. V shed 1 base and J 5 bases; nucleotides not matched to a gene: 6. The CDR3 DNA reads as TGTGCCAGCAGCTTAGAGTCGGGGGGTGGAGATACGCAGTATTTT. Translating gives CASSLESGGGDTQYF.

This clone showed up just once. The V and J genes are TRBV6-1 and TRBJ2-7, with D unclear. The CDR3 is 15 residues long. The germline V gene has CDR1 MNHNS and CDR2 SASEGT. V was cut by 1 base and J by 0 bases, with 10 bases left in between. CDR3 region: CASSEVAHSSYEQYF. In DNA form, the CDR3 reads TGTGCCAGCAGTGAAGTGGCACATAGCTCCTACGAGCAGTACTTC.

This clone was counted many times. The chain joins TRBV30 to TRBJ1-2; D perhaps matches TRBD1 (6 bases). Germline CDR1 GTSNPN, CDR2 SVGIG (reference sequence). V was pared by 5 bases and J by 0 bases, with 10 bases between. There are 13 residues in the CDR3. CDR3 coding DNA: TGTGCCTGGCGCACAGGGACTAACTATGGCTACACCTTC. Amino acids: CAWRTGTNYGYTF.

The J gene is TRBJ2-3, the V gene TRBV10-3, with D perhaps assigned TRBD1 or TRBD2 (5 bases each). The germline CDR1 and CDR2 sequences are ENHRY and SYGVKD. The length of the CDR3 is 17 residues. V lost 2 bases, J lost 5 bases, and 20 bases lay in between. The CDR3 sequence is CAISEAGTGQVGDTQYF. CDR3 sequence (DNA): TGTGCCATCAGTGAGGCCGGGACCGGCCAGGTGGGAGATACGCAGTATTTT.

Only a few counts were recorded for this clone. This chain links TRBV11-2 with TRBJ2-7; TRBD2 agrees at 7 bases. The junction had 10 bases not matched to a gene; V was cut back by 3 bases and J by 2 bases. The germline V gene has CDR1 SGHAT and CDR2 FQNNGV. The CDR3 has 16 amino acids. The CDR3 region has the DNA TGTGCCAGCAGCTTCCCTGGACTAGGCTCGACCTACGAGCAGTACTTC. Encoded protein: CASSFPGLGSTYEQYF.

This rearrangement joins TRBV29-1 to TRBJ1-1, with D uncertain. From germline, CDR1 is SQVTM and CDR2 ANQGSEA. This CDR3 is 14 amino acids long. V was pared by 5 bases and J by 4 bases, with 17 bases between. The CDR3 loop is CSVSLDGGSTEAFF. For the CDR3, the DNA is TGCAGCGTTTCCTTGGACGGAGGTAGCACTGAAGCTTTCTTT. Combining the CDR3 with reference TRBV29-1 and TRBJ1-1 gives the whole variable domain SAVISQKPSRDICQRGTSLTIQCQVDSQVTMMFWYRQQPGQSLTLIATANQGSEATYESGFVIDKFPISRPNLTFSTLTVSNMSPEDSSIYLCSVSLDGGSTEAFFGQGTRLTVV.

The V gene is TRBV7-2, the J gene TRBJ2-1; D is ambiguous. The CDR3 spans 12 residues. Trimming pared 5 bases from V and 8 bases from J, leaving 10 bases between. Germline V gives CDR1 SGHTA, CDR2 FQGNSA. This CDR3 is CASSPFRDEQFF. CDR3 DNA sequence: TGTGCCAGCAGCCCCTTCCGGGATGAGCAGTTCTTC.

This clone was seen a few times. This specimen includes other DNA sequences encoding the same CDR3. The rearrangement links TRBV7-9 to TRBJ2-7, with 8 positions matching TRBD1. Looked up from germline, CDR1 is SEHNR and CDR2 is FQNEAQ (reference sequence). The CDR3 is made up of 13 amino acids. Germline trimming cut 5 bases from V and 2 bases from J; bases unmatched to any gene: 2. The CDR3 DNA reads TGTGCCAGCAGCGGGACAGGTCCCTACGAGCAGTACTTC. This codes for CASSGTGPYEQYF.

CDR3 sequence: CASSPRAQDPEQYF. As DNA, the CDR3 is TGTGCCAGCTCACCAAGGGCACAGGATCCCGAGCAGTACTTC. The chain links TRBV18 to TRBJ2-7; perhaps TRBD1 as D (5 bases). The germline gives CDR1 KGHSH, CDR2 LQKENI. This CDR3 has 14 amino acids. Trimming took off 2 bases at V and 6 bases at J, with 14 bases between the two ends.

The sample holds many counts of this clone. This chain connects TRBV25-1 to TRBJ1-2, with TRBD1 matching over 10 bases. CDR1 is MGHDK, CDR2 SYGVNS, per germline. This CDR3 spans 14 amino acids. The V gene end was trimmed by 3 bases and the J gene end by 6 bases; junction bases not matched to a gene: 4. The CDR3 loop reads CASSDRDRGHGYTF. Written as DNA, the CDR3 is TGTGCCAGCAGTGACCGGGACAGGGGCCATGGCTACACCTTC.

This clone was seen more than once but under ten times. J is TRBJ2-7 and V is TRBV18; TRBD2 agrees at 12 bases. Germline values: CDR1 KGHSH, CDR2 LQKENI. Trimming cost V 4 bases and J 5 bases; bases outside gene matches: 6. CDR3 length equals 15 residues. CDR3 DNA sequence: TGTGCCAGCTCACTTACTAGCGGGAGGATCAACGAGCAGTACTTC. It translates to CASSLTSGRINEQYF.

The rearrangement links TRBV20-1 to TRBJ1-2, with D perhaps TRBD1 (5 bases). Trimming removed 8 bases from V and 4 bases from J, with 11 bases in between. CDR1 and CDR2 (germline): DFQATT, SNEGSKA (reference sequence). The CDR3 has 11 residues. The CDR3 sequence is CSSGGVYGYTF. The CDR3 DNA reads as TGCAGTTCTGGGGGAGTCTATGGCTACACCTTC.

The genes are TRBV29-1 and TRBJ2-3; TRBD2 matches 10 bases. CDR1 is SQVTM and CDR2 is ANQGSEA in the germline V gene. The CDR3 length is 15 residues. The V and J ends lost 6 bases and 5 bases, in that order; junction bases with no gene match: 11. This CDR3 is CSVLTAGGAQDTQYF. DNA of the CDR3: TGCAGCGTACTTACAGCGGGAGGGGCCCAAGATACGCAGTATTTT.

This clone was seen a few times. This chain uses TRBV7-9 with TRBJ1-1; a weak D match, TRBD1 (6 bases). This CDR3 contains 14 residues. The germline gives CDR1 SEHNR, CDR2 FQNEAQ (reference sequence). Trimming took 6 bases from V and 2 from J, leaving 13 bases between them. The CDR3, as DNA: TGTGCCAGCAGGGACTCGGACAGAAACACTGAAGCTTTCTTT. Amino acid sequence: CASRDSDRNTEAFF.

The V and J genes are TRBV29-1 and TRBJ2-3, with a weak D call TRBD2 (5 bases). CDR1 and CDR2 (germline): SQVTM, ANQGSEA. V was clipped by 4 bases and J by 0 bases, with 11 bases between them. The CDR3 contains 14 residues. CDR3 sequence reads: CSVGGSSSTDTQYF. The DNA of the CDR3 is TGCAGCGTTGGAGGGTCTAGTAGCACAGATACGCAGTATTTT.

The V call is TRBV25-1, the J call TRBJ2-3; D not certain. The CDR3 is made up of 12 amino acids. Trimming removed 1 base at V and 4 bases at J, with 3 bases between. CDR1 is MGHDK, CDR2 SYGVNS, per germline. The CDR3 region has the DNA TGTGCCAGCAGTGAATCTCCAGATACGCAGTATTTT. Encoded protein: CASSESPDTQYF.

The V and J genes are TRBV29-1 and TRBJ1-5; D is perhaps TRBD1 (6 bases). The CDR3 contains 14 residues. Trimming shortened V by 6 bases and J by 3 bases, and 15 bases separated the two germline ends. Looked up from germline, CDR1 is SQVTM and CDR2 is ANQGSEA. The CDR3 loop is CSVPTGLDNQPQHF. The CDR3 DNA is TGCAGCGTCCCGACAGGCTTGGACAATCAGCCCCAGCATTTT.

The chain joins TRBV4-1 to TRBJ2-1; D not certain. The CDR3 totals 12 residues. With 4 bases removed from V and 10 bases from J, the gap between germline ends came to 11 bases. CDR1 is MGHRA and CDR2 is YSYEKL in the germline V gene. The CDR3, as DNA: TGCGCCAGCAGCCCCCTGGCCGGCGAGCAGTTCTTC. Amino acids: CASSPLAGEQFF.

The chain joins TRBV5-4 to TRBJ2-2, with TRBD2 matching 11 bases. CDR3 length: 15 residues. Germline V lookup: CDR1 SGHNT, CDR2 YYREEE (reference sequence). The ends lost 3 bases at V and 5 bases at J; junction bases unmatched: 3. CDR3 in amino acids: CASSWGLAETGELFF. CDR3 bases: TGTGCCAGCAGCTGGGGACTAGCGGAAACCGGGGAGCTGTTTTTT. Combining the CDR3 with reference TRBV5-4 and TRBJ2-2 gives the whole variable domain ETGVTQSPTHLIKTRGQQVTLRCSSQSGHNTVSWYQQALGQGPQFIFQYYREEENGRGNFPPRFSGLQFPNYSSELNVNALELDDSALYLCASSWGLAETGELFFGEGSRLTVL.

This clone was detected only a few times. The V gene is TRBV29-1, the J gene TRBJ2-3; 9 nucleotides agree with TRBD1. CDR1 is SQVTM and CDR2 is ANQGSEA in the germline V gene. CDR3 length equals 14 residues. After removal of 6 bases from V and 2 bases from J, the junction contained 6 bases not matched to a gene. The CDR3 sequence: CSVKRDRATDTQYF. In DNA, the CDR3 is TGCAGCGTAAAACGGGACAGGGCCACAGATACGCAGTATTTT.

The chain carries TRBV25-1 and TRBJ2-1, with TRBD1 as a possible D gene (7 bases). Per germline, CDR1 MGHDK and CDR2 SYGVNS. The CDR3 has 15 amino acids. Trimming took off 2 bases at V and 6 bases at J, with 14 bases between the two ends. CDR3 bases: TGTGCCAGCAGTGAAAGGGCAGGGGGAGGCAATGAGCAGTTCTTC. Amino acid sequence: CASSERAGGGNEQFF.

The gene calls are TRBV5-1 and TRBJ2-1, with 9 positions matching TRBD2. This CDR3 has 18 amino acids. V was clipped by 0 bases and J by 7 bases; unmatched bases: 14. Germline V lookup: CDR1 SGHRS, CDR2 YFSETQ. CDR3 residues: CASSLDRGGFSGRNEQFF. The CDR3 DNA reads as TGCGCCAGCAGCTTGGACAGGGGAGGTTTTAGCGGGAGAAATGAGCAGTTCTTC.

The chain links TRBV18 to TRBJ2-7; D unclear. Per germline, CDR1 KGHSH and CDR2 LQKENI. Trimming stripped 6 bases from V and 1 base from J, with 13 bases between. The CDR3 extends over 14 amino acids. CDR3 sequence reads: CASSLTEVSYEQYF. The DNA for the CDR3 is TGTGCCAGCTCCCTCACGGAAGTGTCCTACGAGCAGTACTTC.

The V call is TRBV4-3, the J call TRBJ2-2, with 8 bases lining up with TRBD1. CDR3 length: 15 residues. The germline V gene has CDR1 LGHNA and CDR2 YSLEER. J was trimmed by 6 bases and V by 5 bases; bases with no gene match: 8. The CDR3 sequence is CASSFQGAGAGELFF. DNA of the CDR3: TGCGCCAGCAGCTTCCAGGGGGCAGGGGCCGGGGAGCTGTTTTTT.

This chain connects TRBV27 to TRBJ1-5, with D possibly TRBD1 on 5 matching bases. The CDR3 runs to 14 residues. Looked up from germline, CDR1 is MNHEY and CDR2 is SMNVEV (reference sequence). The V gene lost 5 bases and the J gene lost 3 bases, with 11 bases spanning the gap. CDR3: CASSPGTFNQPQHF. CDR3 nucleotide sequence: TGTGCCAGCAGTCCCGGGACTTTCAATCAGCCCCAGCATTTT.

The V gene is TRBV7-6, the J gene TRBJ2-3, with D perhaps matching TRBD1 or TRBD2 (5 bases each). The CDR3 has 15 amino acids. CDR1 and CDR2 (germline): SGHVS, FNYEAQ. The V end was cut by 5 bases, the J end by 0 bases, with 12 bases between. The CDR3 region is CASSPGTGSTDTQYF. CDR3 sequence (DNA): TGTGCCAGCAGCCCAGGGACGGGTAGCACAGATACGCAGTATTTT.

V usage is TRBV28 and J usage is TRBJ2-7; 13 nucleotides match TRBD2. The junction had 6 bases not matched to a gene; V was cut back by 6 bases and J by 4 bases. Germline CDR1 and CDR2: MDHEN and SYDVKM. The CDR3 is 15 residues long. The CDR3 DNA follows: TGTGCCAGCAGCCAGGGACTAGCGGGAAATTACGAGCAGTACTTC. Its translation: CASSQGLAGNYEQYF.

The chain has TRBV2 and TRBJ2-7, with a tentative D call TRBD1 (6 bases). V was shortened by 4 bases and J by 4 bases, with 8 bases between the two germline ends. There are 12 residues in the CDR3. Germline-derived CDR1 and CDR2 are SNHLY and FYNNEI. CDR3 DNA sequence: TGTGCCAGCAGTGCTGGACAGTACGAGCAGTACTTC. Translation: CASSAGQYEQYF.